A selection of T cell receptor beta chains follows, all from one sample in a study of blood T cell repertoires in COVID-19. Assay: immunoSEQ multiplex PCR; the TCRdb copy retains only in-frame clones and omits some. This sample has over 200,000 clones, with 88% found just once. The sequencing sample was made of PBMCs or T cells enriched from blood (not recorded which). The receptors originated from a woman in her 30s who had been exposed to COVID-19. CDR3s include the opening cysteine and the closing phenylalanine or tryptophan. The D gene is left open where the match is weak. A row's size may be missing; if present it is once, few, many or a size class.

CDR3 | DNA | length | J | D | V | size
CASSFGLAGGPRTGELFF | TGTGCCAGCAGTTTCGGACTAGCGGGAGGGCCGCGGACCGGGGAGCTGTTTTTT | 18 | TRBJ2-2 | TRBD2 | TRBV27 | NA
CASSLQSGGFLNTEAFF | TGTGCCAGCAGCTTACAGTCAGGCGGGTTCTTGAACACTGAAGCTTTCTTT | 17 | TRBJ1-1 | NA | TRBV7-9 | NA
CASSERIGELFF | TGTGCCAGTAGCGAGCGAATCGGGGAGCTGTTTTTT | 12 | TRBJ2-2 | NA | TRBV19 | NA
CASSQDGARGYAGYTF | TGCGCCAGCAGCCAAGATGGGGCCAGGGGATATGCGGGCTACACCTTC | 16 | TRBJ1-2 | NA | TRBV4-1 | NA
CAVSVKSRMNTEAFF | TGTGCCGTATCAGTTAAGTCCAGGATGAACACTGAAGCTTTCTTT | 15 | TRBJ1-1 | NA | TRBV10-3 | NA
CASSTKAGRNTEAFF | TGTGCCAGCAGTACTAAAGCGGGACGTAACACTGAAGCTTTCTTT | 15 | TRBJ1-1 | NA | TRBV11-1 | NA
CASSLAGQGRLTEAFF | TGTGCCAGCAGCTTAGCTGGACAGGGCCGGCTCACTGAAGCTTTCTTT | 16 | TRBJ1-1 | TRBD1 | TRBV7-9 | once
CASSLYPPPSKLREQYF | TGTGCCAGCAGCTTATACCCGCCTCCTAGTAAACTCCGCGAGCAGTACTTC | 17 | TRBJ2-7 | NA | TRBV7-3 | NA
CASSSYTQGLGETQYF | TGTGCCAGCAGTTCATACACTCAGGGATTAGGAGAGACCCAGTACTTC | 16 | TRBJ2-5 | NA | TRBV27 | once
CASSTSPGIGNQPQHF | TGTGCCAGTAGTACGTCCCCGGGTATCGGCAATCAGCCCCAGCATTTT | 16 | TRBJ1-5 | NA | TRBV19 | NA
CASGTGGAWGYTF | TGTGCCTCCGGGACAGGGGGCGCTTGGGGCTACACCTTC | 13 | TRBJ1-2 | TRBD1 | TRBV30 | NA
CASSGGTSGSGEQYF | TGTGCCAGCAGCGGAGGGACTAGCGGGAGTGGGGAGCAGTACTTC | 15 | TRBJ2-7 | TRBD2 | TRBV7-6 | NA
CASSDTFGAGESETQYF | TGTGCCAGCAGTGATACGTTCGGAGCGGGAGAATCAGAGACCCAGTACTTC | 17 | TRBJ2-5 | TRBD2 | TRBV2 | once
CASSTGTGGRNTIYF | TGTGCCAGTAGTACCGGGACAGGGGGCAGAAACACCATATATTTT | 15 | TRBJ1-3 | TRBD1 | TRBV19 | NA
CATSDGSGVVETQYF | TGTGCCACCAGTGATGGGAGTGGGGTCGTGGAGACCCAGTACTTC | 15 | TRBJ2-5 | NA | TRBV24-1 | NA
CAGTLGTANYGYTF | TGTGCCGGCACCCTGGGGACAGCTAACTATGGCTACACCTTC | 14 | TRBJ1-2 | TRBD1 | TRBV6-5 | once
CASSRQGALDTEAFF | TGTGCCAGCAGCCGACAGGGGGCGCTGGACACTGAAGCTTTCTTT | 15 | TRBJ1-1 | TRBD1 | TRBV7-9 | NA
CASSRDTGGIGQETQYF | TGTGCCAGCAGTCGCGACACAGGGGGAATAGGACAAGAGACCCAGTACTTC | 17 | TRBJ2-5 | TRBD1 | TRBV6-6 | NA
CATSDLHIGQEIYEQYF | TGTGCCACCAGTGATTTGCATATAGGACAGGAGATCTACGAGCAGTACTTC | 17 | TRBJ2-7 | TRBD1 | TRBV24-1 | NA
CASSRQTGRSGANVLTF | TGTGCCAGCAGCCGGCAGACAGGGCGGTCTGGGGCCAACGTCCTGACTTTC | 17 | TRBJ2-6 | TRBD1 | TRBV27 | once
CASRRTGAFNTGELFF | TGTGCCAGTCGAAGGACAGGCGCCTTTAACACCGGGGAGCTGTTTTTT | 16 | TRBJ2-2 | TRBD1 | TRBV19 | NA
CASSPGGGNEKLFF | TGTGCCAGCAGCCCCGGCGGGGGGAATGAAAAACTGTTTTTT | 14 | TRBJ1-4 | NA | TRBV7-9 | NA
CASSIATALYGYTF | TGTGCCAGTAGTATTGCGACAGCCCTCTATGGCTACACCTTC | 14 | TRBJ1-2 | NA | TRBV19 | NA
CATSDFPSGRPNYEQYF | TGTGCCACCAGTGATTTCCCCAGCGGGAGACCAAACTACGAGCAGTACTTC | 17 | TRBJ2-7 | TRBD2 | TRBV24-1 | NA
CASSPEGDRDNYGYTF | TGTGCCAGCAGCCCCGAGGGGGACAGGGATAACTATGGCTACACCTTC | 16 | TRBJ1-2 | TRBD1 | TRBV28 | NA